Sequencing of this TCR beta chain was carried out in a study of blood T cell repertoires in COVID-19. As processed by the authors: Using reference gene primer amplification, nucleated cell counts were estimated. TCRdb keeps only in-frame clones here, not all; method: immunoSEQ multiplex PCR. V, J and clone size are those of that table, while D and trimming were read from the DNA. The sample includes about 260,000 clones, around four fifths of them seen just once. The study recruited people aged about 18 to 90 years across roughly 25 US areas. Trimming cost V 2 bases and J 2 bases; bases outside gene matches: 5. This CDR3 region has 16 residues. Germline lookup yields CDR1 SEHNR and CDR2 FQNEAQ (reference sequence).

The specimen was PBMCs or T cells enriched from blood (not recorded which). This sequence originates from a man in his thirties or forties with acute COVID-19. The chain has TRBV7-9 and TRBJ1-4; 7 bases are shared with TRBD1. The CDR3 here is CASSLSLGQTNEKLFF. The DNA of the CDR3 is TGTGCCAGCAGCTTAAGTTTGGGACAGACTAATGAAAAACTGTTTTTT.